One and the same sample provided the 30 T cell receptor beta chains below, sequenced in a study of type 1 and type 2 diabetes patients (dated by TCRdb to the mid-2010s). Sequencing relied on an Illumina MiSeq. TCRbeta CDR3 amplification used genomic DNA from the sorted T cell subsets as template. The TCRbeta CDR3 region was amplified by multiplex PCR with 30 forward and 13 reverse primers. TCRdb applied fastp at Q25 and MiXCR to the public reads, then kept only in-frame beta chains. Identical CDR3 protein sequences are pooled into one entry, listed with their most common genes and DNA. The sample data list some 250,000 distinct CDR3 sequences, and 45% to 60% of these were observed just once. The ten largest account for roughly an eighth of the sample. The sequenced material came from peripheral blood mononuclear cells (PBMCs). Receptors were obtained from a man in his late teens or twenties with type 2 diabetes.

The chain is built from TRBV19 and TRBJ2-7; the D is unclear. The germline gives CDR1 LNHDA, CDR2 SQIVND (reference sequence). The CDR3 sequence is 17 residues long. Trimming removed 1 base from V and 3 bases from J, with 19 bases in between. CDR3 nucleotides: TGTGCCAGTAGTATAGGCTCAAATAGAAGGTTTGGCTACGAGCAGTACTTC. This gives the protein CASSIGSNRRFGYEQYF.

The gene calls are TRBV2 and TRBJ1-2, with D possibly TRBD1 on 6 matching bases. The CDR3 totals 15 residues. V shed 6 bases and J shed 4 bases, with 18 bases lying between them. CDR1 is SNHLY, CDR2 FYNNEI, per germline. For the CDR3, the DNA is TGTGCCAGCAGCCAAGATCCCCAGGGGTCCTATGGCTACACCTTC. This sequence encodes CASSQDPQGSYGYTF.

The V gene is TRBV9, the J gene TRBJ2-1, with D unclear. Germline V lookup: CDR1 SGDLS, CDR2 YYNGEE. The V end lost 3 bases, the J end lost 8 bases, and 3 bases lay between the germline ends. The CDR3 totals 10 residues. The CDR3 loop is CASSGDEQFF. CDR3 sequence (DNA): TGTGCCAGCAGCGGCGATGAGCAGTTCTTC.

CDR3 DNA: TGTGCCACTCGCGGGAGGAGCTCCTACAATGAGCAGTTCTTC. It codes for CATRGRSSYNEQFF. This chain links TRBV19 with TRBJ2-1; the match to TRBD2 covers 8 bases. CDR3 length: 14 residues. Trimming removed 10 bases from V and 0 bases from J; junction bases left unmatched: 5. Germline loops: CDR1 LNHDA, CDR2 SQIVND (reference sequence).

This chain joins TRBV2 and TRBJ1-2; D is ambiguous. CDR3 length: 16 amino acids. Germline V lookup: CDR1 SNHLY, CDR2 FYNNEI. V dropped 0 bases and J dropped 3 bases, with 14 bases sitting between them. This chain's CDR3 is CASSEALMRRDYGYTF. CDR3 sequence (DNA): TGTGCCAGCAGTGAAGCGCTTATGCGGCGGGACTATGGCTACACCTTC. The whole variable domain, remainder taken from reference TRBV2 and TRBJ1-2, is EPEVTQTPSHQVTQMGQEVILRCVPISNHLYFYWYRQILGQKVEFLVSFYNNEISEKSEIFDDQFSVERPDGSNFTLKIRSTKLEDSAMYFCASSEALMRRDYGYTFGSGTRLTVV.

The gene calls are TRBV24-1 and TRBJ2-3; 12 bases fit TRBD2. J gave up 2 bases and V 2 bases, and 7 bases lay outside the gene matches. Germline V gene data show CDR1 as KGHDR and CDR2 as SFDVKD. The CDR3 is 18 amino acids. The CDR3 DNA reads TGTGCCACCAGTGATTCCGAAGGACTAGCGGGGCCCACAGATACGCAGTATTTT. Translation: CATSDSEGLAGPTDTQYF.

The genes are TRBV27 and TRBJ1-1; D may be TRBD1 (5 bases). From germline, CDR1 is MNHEY and CDR2 SMNVEV (reference sequence). V dropped 2 bases and J dropped 2 bases, with 12 bases sitting between them. The CDR3 has 15 residues. The CDR3 region has the DNA TGTGCCAGCAGTTTAACAACAGGAATTAACACTGAAGCTTTCTTT. Protein product: CASSLTTGINTEAFF.

The chain uses TRBV27 and TRBJ2-4, with D possibly matching TRBD1 (6 bases). Between the trimmed V and J ends, which lost 3 bases and 6 bases, there was a span of 12 bases. The CDR3 contains 14 residues. Germline values: CDR1 MNHEY, CDR2 SMNVEV (reference sequence). CDR3 bases: TGTGCCAGCAGTTTTTCCGGACAGTTAAACATTCAGTACTTC. As protein: CASSFSGQLNIQYF.

The chain has TRBV28 and TRBJ1-3; D is possibly TRBD1 (5 bases). The CDR3 loop spans 13 amino acids. Between the trimmed V and J ends, which lost 2 bases and 15 bases, there was a span of 17 bases. In germline, CDR1 is MDHEN, CDR2 SYDVKM. The CDR3 reads CASSLRGRQWGYF. As DNA, the CDR3 is TGTGCCAGCAGTTTAAGGGGACGTCAATGGGGATATTTT.

This chain joins TRBV7-6 and TRBJ2-7, with D hard to call. This CDR3 is 12 amino acids long. Germline loops: CDR1 SGHVS, CDR2 FNYEAQ. Trimming removed 1 base from V and 9 bases from J, with 10 bases in between. DNA of the CDR3: TGTGCCAGCAGCTTAGGTAGTCAGTGGCAGTACTTC. Protein sequence: CASSLGSQWQYF. The full variable domain, completed using reference TRBV7-6 and TRBJ2-7, is GAGVSQSPRYKVTKRGQDVALRCDPISGHVSLYWYRQALGQGPEFLTYFNYEAQQDKSGLPNDRFSAERPEGSISTLTIQRTEQRDSAMYRCASSLGSQWQYFGPGTRLTVT.

The table lists this clonotype with a few counts. V is TRBV6-5 and J is TRBJ2-7; 9 positions match TRBD1. V dropped 8 bases and J dropped 3; count of bases not matched to a gene: 8. Looked up from germline, CDR1 is MNHEY and CDR2 is SVGAGI. CDR3 length: 14 amino acids. The chain's CDR3 is CASGRQGDNYEQYF. The CDR3, as DNA: TGTGCCAGCGGAAGACAGGGGGATAACTACGAGCAGTACTTC.

This clonotype was detected only a few times. This rearrangement joins TRBV7-3 to TRBJ1-1, with D perhaps matching TRBD1 (5 bases). Trimming removed 7 bases from V and 4 bases from J, with 10 bases in between. The length of the CDR3 is 12 residues. CDR1 and CDR2 (germline): SGHTA, FQGTGA. The CDR3 coding sequence is TGTGCCAGCAACATGGACATCACTGAAGCTTTCTTT. Protein: CASNMDITEAFF.

This clonotype showed up just a few times. This rearrangement joins TRBV10-2 to TRBJ2-7; 7 bases fit TRBD1. Germline lookup yields CDR1 WSHSY and CDR2 SAAADI. The CDR3 has 15 residues. Germline trimming cut 1 base from V and 4 bases from J; bases unmatched to any gene: 7. This CDR3 reads CASSEFRDRVYEQYF. The CDR3 DNA sequence: TGCGCCAGCAGTGAGTTTCGAGACAGGGTTTACGAGCAGTACTTC.

About this clonotype: The germline gene is not matched at one end of the junction; a read error may be the cause. The chain recombines TRBV19 with TRBJ2-1; D is ambiguous. The CDR3 has 13 residues. CDR1 is LNHDA, CDR2 SQIVND, per germline (reference sequence). CDR3 region: CAGSLSLNNEQFF. The CDR3 nucleotides read TGTGCCGGTAGTCTCTCGTTGAATAATGAGCAGTTCTTC.

This clonotype was detected only once. As DNA, the CDR3 is TGTGCCAGCAAGAGGGTGAGCTCCTACAATGAGCAGTTCTTC. Its protein is CASKRVSSYNEQFF. The J gene is TRBJ2-1, the V gene TRBV2, with D perhaps matching TRBD2 (5 bases). The CDR3 runs 14 residues. V lost 7 bases and J 0 bases, leaving 10 bases between the germline ends. Per the germline V gene, CDR1 is SNHLY and CDR2 is FYNNEI.

This clonotype has more than one count but fewer than ten. This chain links TRBV28 with TRBJ1-2; D is ambiguous. Trimming stripped 7 bases from V and 8 bases from J, with 14 bases between. This CDR3 is built from 12 residues. Per the germline V gene, CDR1 is MDHEN and CDR2 is SYDVKM. CDR3 sequence reads: CASKSGLWGYTF. The CDR3 DNA is TGTGCCAGCAAATCGGGTTTATGGGGCTACACCTTC.

CDR3: CASSQVGSASGDYEQYF. In DNA form, the CDR3 reads TGCGCCAGCAGCCAAGTCGGATCGGCTAGCGGGGACTACGAGCAGTACTTC. The chain is built from TRBV4-3 and TRBJ2-7, with 9 bases fitting TRBD2. Germline V gene lookup returns CDR1 LGHNA and CDR2 YSLEER. The J segment lost 3 bases and the V segment lost 1 base, leaving 10 bases of the junction unmatched. This CDR3 spans 17 amino acids.

This sequence joins TRBV20-1 and TRBJ2-1; the D is unclear. The J call may be incorrect, as the DNA end agrees better with TRBJ2-7. Germline assignment: CDR1 DFQATT and CDR2 SNEGSKA (reference sequence). This CDR3 region has 15 residues. The CDR3 region is CSASPNPVSYNEQYF. The CDR3 bases are TGCAGTGCTAGCCCGAACCCGGTCTCCTACAATGAGCAGTACTTC.

The V gene is TRBV9, the J gene TRBJ2-1, with TRBD2 matching 7 bases. The CDR3 is 16 amino acids. Germline V lookup: CDR1 SGDLS, CDR2 YYNGEE. Trimming cost V 0 bases and J 4 bases; bases outside gene matches: 7. The CDR3 loop is CASSVGEGSGYNEQFF. Here the CDR3 DNA reads TGTGCCAGCAGCGTAGGGGAGGGTAGCGGTTACAATGAGCAGTTCTTC.

This clonotype was observed at least ten times. The chain carries TRBV7-2 and TRBJ1-2; D is unresolved. This CDR3 is 13 amino acids long. The V gene's germline CDR1 is SGHTA and CDR2 FQGNSA. V was clipped by 2 bases and J by 6 bases, with 10 bases between them. The CDR3: CASSLPLQHGYTF. The CDR3 nucleotides read TGTGCCAGCAGCTTACCGCTACAACATGGCTACACCTTC.

About this clonotype itself: One junction end disagrees with the germline gene, perhaps due to a read error. The J gene is TRBJ1-1, the V gene TRBV13, with D hard to call. Germline V gene sequence: CDR1 PRHDT, CDR2 FYEKMQ (reference sequence). CDR3 size: 12 residues. CDR3 coding DNA: TGTGCCAGTAGCTTTATGAACACTGAAGCTTTCTTT. Its translation: CASSFMNTEAFF.

The chain recombines TRBV28 with TRBJ1-2; D is undetermined. The CDR3 is 13 residues long. Germline V gene data show CDR1 as MDHEN and CDR2 as SYDVKM. With 2 bases removed from V and 4 bases from J, the gap between germline ends came to 8 bases. CDR3 nucleotide sequence: TGTGCCAGCAGTTTAAAACGTATCTATGGCTACACCTTC. This translates into CASSLKRIYGYTF.

This chain connects TRBV13 to TRBJ2-2; 7 bases are shared with TRBD1. Looked up from germline, CDR1 is PRHDT and CDR2 is FYEKMQ (reference sequence). V was clipped by 5 bases and J by 1 base; unmatched bases: 4. The CDR3 loop spans 15 amino acids. In DNA form, the CDR3 reads TGTGCCAGCAGCCCATGGGACAGGAACACCGGGGAGCTGTTTTTT. Amino acid sequence: CASSPWDRNTGELFF.

The chain links TRBV10-2 to TRBJ2-4; D is unclear. CDR1 is WSHSY and CDR2 is SAAADI in the germline V gene. The CDR3 runs 12 residues. Trimming cost V 3 bases and J 8 bases, with 8 bases left between them. The CDR3 is CASSDLGDIQYF. The CDR3 bases are TGCGCCAGCAGTGATTTGGGTGACATTCAGTACTTC.

This clonotype was observed a handful of times. This CDR3 is CASSTSGALTDTQYF. The CDR3 nucleotides are TGTGCCAGTAGTACCTCGGGAGCTCTCACAGATACGCAGTATTTT. The chain recombines TRBV19 with TRBJ2-3, with a possible D match to TRBD2 (6 bases). Germline CDR1 reads LNHDA; CDR2 reads SQIVND (reference sequence). V lost 4 bases and J lost 2, with 13 bases in between. CDR3 length equals 15 residues.

Worth noting for this clonotype: The CDR3 does not end in the conserved phenylalanine or tryptophan, so this is likely a read error. The chain recombines TRBV2 with TRBJ2-1; the match to TRBD2 covers 11 bases. V trimming: 3 bases; J trimming: 10 bases; junction bases outside the gene matches: 14. Germline lookup yields CDR1 SNHLY and CDR2 FYNNEI. CDR3 length: 17 residues. CDR3 residues: CASSESGTSGDLGEQFV. The CDR3 DNA follows: TGTGCCAGCAGTGAGTCGGGGACTAGCGGTGACCTGGGGGAGCAGTTCGTC.

The J gene is TRBJ1-2, the V gene TRBV12-3 or TRBV12-4; a possible D gene is TRBD1 (6 bases). Deletions cut 7 bases from V and 6 bases from J, with 15 bases between. The CDR3 extends over 13 amino acids. CDR3: CASKVEGGNGYTF. Written as DNA, the CDR3 is TGTGCCAGCAAGGTTGAGGGGGGCAATGGCTACACCTTC.

This chain links TRBV12-3 or TRBV12-4 with TRBJ2-5; D gene unclear. The CDR3 spans 14 residues. Trimming shortened V by 1 base and J by 2 bases, and 8 bases separated the two germline ends. This CDR3 is CASSLVGIQETQYF. In DNA, the CDR3 is TGTGCCAGCAGTTTAGTTGGGATTCAAGAGACCCAGTACTTC.

The chain recombines TRBV19 with TRBJ1-2; no reliable D call. This CDR3 is 13 amino acids long. Germline assignment: CDR1 LNHDA and CDR2 SQIVND (reference sequence). The V gene lost 4 bases and the J gene lost 1 base, with 7 bases spanning the gap. The CDR3: CASSSLGNYGYTF. The DNA for the CDR3 is TGTGCCAGTAGTAGCCTGGGTAACTATGGCTACACCTTC. Using reference TRBV19 and TRBJ1-2 for the parts outside the CDR3, the full variable domain is DGGITQSPKYLFRKEGQNVTLSCEQNLNHDAMYWYRQDPGQGLRLIYYSQIVNDFQKGDIAEGYSVSREKKESFPLTVTSAQKNPTAFYLCASSSLGNYGYTFGSGTRLTVV.

The genes are TRBV5-4 and TRBJ2-1, with D perhaps matching TRBD1 or TRBD2 (5 bases each). Germline assignment: CDR1 SGHNT and CDR2 YYREEE (reference sequence). There are 15 residues in the CDR3. The V end was cut by 4 bases, the J end by 5 bases, with 16 bases between. CDR3 coding DNA: TGTGCCAGCAGCCAAGAGGCTAGCAGGGACAATGAGCAGTTCTTC. It translates to CASSQEASRDNEQFF.